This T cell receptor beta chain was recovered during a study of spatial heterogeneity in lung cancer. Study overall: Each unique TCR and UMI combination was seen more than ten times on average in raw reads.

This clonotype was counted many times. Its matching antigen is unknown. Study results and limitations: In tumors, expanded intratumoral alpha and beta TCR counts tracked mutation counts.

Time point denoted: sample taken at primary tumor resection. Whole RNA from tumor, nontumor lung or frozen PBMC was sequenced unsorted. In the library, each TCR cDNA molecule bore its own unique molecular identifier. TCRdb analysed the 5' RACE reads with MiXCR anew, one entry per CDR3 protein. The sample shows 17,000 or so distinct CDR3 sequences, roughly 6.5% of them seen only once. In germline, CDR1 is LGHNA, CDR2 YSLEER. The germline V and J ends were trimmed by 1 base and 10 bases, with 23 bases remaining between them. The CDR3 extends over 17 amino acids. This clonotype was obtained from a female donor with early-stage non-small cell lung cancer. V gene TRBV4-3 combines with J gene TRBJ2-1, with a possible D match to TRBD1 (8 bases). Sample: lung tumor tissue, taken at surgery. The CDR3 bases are TGCGCCAGCAGCCAAGCCCGTGGGGCTAGCGGACAGGGAGAGCAGTTCTTC. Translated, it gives CASSQARGASGQGEQFF.